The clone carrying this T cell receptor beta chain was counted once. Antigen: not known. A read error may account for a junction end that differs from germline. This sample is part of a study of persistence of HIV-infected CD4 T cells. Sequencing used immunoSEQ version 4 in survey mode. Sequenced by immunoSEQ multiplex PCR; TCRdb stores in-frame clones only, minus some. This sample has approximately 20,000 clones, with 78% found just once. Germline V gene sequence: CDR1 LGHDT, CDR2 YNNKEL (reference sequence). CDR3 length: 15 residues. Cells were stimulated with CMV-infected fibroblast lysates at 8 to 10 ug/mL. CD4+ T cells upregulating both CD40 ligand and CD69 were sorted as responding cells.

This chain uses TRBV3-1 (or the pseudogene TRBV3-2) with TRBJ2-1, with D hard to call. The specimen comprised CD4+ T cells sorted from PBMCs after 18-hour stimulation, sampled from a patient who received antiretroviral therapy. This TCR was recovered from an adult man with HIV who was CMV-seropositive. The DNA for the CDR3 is TGTGCCAGCGGCCAGACCTATTACACCTACAATGAGCAGTTCTTC. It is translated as CASGQTYYTYNEQFF.